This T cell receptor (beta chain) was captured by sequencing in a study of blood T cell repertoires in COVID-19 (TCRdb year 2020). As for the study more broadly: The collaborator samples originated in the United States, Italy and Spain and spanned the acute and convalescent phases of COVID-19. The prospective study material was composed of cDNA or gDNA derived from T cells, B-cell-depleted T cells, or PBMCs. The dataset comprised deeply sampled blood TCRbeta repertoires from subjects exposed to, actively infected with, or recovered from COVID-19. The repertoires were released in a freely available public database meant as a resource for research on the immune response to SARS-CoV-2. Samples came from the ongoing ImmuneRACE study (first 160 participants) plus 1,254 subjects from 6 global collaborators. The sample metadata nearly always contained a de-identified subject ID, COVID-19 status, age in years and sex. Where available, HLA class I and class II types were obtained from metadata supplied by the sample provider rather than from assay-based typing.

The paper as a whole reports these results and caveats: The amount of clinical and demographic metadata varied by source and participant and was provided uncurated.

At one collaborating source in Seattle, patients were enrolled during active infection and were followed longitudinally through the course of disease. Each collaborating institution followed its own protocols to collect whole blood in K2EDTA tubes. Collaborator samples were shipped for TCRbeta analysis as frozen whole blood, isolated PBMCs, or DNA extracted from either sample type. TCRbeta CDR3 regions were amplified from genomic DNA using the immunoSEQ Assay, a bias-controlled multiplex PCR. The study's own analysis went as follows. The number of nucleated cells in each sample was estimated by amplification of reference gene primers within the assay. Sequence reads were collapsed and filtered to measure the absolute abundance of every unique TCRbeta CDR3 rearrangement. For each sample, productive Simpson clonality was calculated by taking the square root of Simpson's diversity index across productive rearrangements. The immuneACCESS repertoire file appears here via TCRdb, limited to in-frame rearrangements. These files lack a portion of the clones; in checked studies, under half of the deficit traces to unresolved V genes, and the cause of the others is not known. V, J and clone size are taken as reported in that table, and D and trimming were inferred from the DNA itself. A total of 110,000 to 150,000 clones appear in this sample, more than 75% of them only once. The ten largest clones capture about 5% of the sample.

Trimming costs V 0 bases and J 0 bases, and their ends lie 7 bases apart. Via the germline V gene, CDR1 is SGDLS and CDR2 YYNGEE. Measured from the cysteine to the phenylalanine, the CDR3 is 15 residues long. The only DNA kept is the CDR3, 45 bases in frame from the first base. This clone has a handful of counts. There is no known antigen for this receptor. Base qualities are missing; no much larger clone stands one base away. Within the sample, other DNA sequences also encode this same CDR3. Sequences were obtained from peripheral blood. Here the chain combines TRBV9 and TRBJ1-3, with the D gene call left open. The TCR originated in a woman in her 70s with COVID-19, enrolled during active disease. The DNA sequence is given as TGTGCCAGCAGCGTAGATGGAGGCTCTGGAAACACCATATATTTT. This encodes CASSVDGGSGNTIYF. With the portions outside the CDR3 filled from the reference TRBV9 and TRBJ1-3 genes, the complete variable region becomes DSGVTQTPKHLITATGQRVTLRCSPRSGDLSVYWYQQSLDQGLQFLIQYYNGEERAKGNILERFSAQQFPDLHSELNLSSLELGDSALYFCASSVDGGSGNTIYFGEGSWLTVV.